This T cell receptor (beta chain) is from a study of T cell repertoires in cytomegalovirus infection. Overall study: Matching HLA type and CMV infection were both indicated by public TCR beta signatures.

The CDR3 consists of 16 residues. Germline loops: CDR1 SGDLS, CDR2 YYNGEE. V lost 2 bases, J lost 3 bases, and 15 bases lay in between. TCRdb passed the reads through MiXCR, listing each CDR3 protein once. The sample contains 110,000 to 150,000 distinct CDR3 sequences, approximately 30% of which appear only once. This clonotype was picked up a small number of times. The antigen remains unidentified. Points from the study as a whole: The cumulative frequency of public TCR beta families distinguished individuals who carried CMV together with the relevant HLA. Ex vivo responses were dominated by HLA-C-restricted CMV-specific TCR beta clonotypes.

The sequence derives from a human donor in good health (CMV status not recorded). Some clones in this sample may be carry-over from other donors' samples. The sample here was CD8+ T cells from cultured PBMCs, taken from culture after CMV antigen stimulation. The chain couples TRBV9 to TRBJ2-1; TRBD2 is a possible D gene (5 bases). CDR3 coding DNA: TGTGCCAGCAGCGTCGCTCGGGGTCACAGCTACAATGAGCAGTTCTTC. Translated, it gives CASSVARGHSYNEQFF.